The rows below give T cell receptor beta chains drawn from one sample of a study of blood T cell repertoires in COVID-19. Profiled with immunoSEQ multiplex PCR; TCRdb holds only in-frame clones, not every one. The sample carries more than 450,000 clones, about 90% recorded once. The sequenced material came from PBMCs or T cells enriched from blood (not recorded which). The receptor source for this set is a woman aged 18-29 years who had recovered from COVID-19. Each CDR3 is given without its conserved first and last residue. Each record gives: V gene, J gene, D gene, CDR3 protein. A D gene is named only where the DNA matches it firmly.

TRBV28	TRBJ1-6	-	ASSAGSVGSPLH
TRBV25-1	TRBJ2-3	-	ASSLRTAADTQY
TRBV19	TRBJ1-1	TRBD1	ASSPGTGLGNTEAF
TRBV15	TRBJ1-1	-	ATSRDFNTEAF
TRBV5-5	TRBJ1-1	-	ASRGAGGFVSNTEAF
TRBV6-5	TRBJ1-6	-	ASKIQASTNSPLH
TRBV27	TRBJ1-3	-	ASSFTGGIGNTIY
TRBV3-1/TRBV3-2	TRBJ1-2	-	ASSQAVGDGYT
TRBV18	TRBJ2-7	TRBD1	ASSLRGSEQY
TRBV25-1	TRBJ2-7	-	ASSERLEAGDGEQY
TRBV5-1	TRBJ1-3	TRBD1	ASSLGQGVTSGNTIY
TRBV30	TRBJ1-5	-	AARVSNQPQH
TRBV6-5	TRBJ1-2	-	ASSGGRVYGYT
TRBV5-1	TRBJ2-3	TRBD1	ATSLPGQNTDTQY
TRBV5-5	TRBJ1-2	-	ASSSGSLYGYT
TRBV12-5	TRBJ1-5	-	ASGFQGIKPQH
TRBV11-3	TRBJ2-3	TRBD2	ASSYGLAGGQADTQY
TRBV28	TRBJ1-2	-	ASSGGVFMDGYT
TRBV6-4	TRBJ1-1	TRBD1	ASSRTGKTEAF
TRBV12-3/TRBV12-4	TRBJ2-5	TRBD1	ASMTGGETQY
TRBV9	TRBJ1-5	TRBD1	ASSADRGAGVPQH
TRBV5-5	TRBJ1-1	-	ASSSFMGAGTEAF
TRBV7-9	TRBJ2-2	-	ASSLRPSGTGELF
TRBV28	TRBJ1-1	TRBD1	ASRRGHSSGSEAF
TRBV7-8	TRBJ2-3	TRBD2	ASSSLAGITDTQY
TRBV5-6	TRBJ1-5	-	ASSSNGAGIQPQH
TRBV7-9	TRBJ2-3	-	ASSLLETDTQY
TRBV14	TRBJ2-7	TRBD1	ASSQDWGQGFYEQY
TRBV4-1	TRBJ2-5	-	ASSQDHYRRGIQETQY
TRBV7-8	TRBJ2-1	-	ASSLPGNEQF
TRBV30	TRBJ1-2	-	AWTLGGGNGYT
TRBV19	TRBJ1-1	-	ASSIGRNTEAF
TRBV10-3	TRBJ1-6	-	AISEMAGSENSPLH
TRBV29-1	TRBJ2-1	-	SVGKNEQF
TRBV14	TRBJ1-2	-	ASSQDLNSYGYT
TRBV5-8	TRBJ1-1	-	ASTPSPGATEAF
TRBV19	TRBJ2-7	TRBD1	ASSRTGDSYEQY
TRBV30	TRBJ2-5	TRBD1	AWSQGTGGLKY
TRBV5-6	TRBJ2-7	-	ASRRQDLSYEQY
TRBV12-5	TRBJ1-2	-	ASGPGWGYT
TRBV12-5	TRBJ2-7	TRBD2	ASGLGNSGVLPYEQY
TRBV18	TRBJ2-5	TRBD2	ASSPRTSGEETQY
TRBV4-1	TRBJ2-7	TRBD1	ASSQDPGQGYEQY
TRBV2	TRBJ1-5	-	ASRWGGAGQPQH
TRBV6-5	TRBJ2-3	-	ASRRVSTDTQY
TRBV9	TRBJ1-2	-	ASNRNLGDYGYT
TRBV5-4	TRBJ2-5	TRBD1	ASSLMQGAGGETQY
TRBV28	TRBJ1-2	TRBD1	ASSFPGGGGTADGYT
TRBV7-8	TRBJ1-1	TRBD1	ASSLTQGKGTEAF
TRBV5-1	TRBJ2-7	TRBD1	ASSFTGGRYEQY
TRBV3-1/TRBV3-2	TRBJ2-5	-	ASTGRGGVRETQY
TRBV11-2	TRBJ2-5	TRBD1	ASSFTGAQETQY